This section outlines one T cell receptor beta chain sequence together with its context. This specimen comes from a study of T-cell reconstitution after alpha-beta-depleted transplantation in children. The TCRbeta library incorporated unique molecular identifiers. TCRdb ran MiXCR on the PCR reads and lists one entry per CDR3 protein. The table shows about 900,000 distinct CDR3 sequences, with around 30% occurring only once. This TCR derives from a boy in the first two years of life who had a stem cell transplant for SCID, so the T cells may come from the graft donor. Sequencing was performed on PBMCs, mostly from graft donor cells, taken 360 days after TCRalphabeta/CD19-depleted stem cell transplant.

The CDR3 here is CASSQSIFSGANTAYEQYF. CDR3 nucleotides: TGCGCCAGCAGCCAATCGATCTTTAGCGGGGCGAATACAGCCTACGAGCAGTACTTC. The chain joins TRBV4-1 to TRBJ2-7, with 8 bases fitting TRBD2. Germline V gene sequence: CDR1 MGHRA, CDR2 YSYEKL. The CDR3 extends over 19 amino acids. Trimming took 2 bases from V and 2 from J; bases not matched to a gene: 17.